Listed here are 20 T cell receptor beta chains from one sample, sequenced in a study of T cells in Graves' hyperthyroidism and ophthalmopathy. TCR beta CDR3 sequences were amplified from RNA transcripts. The HTBI primer set served for first-round RT-PCR of the TCR CDR3. In TCRdb, the multiplex PCR reads were re-called with MiXCR into one record per CDR3 protein. The sample lists under 350,000 distinct CDR3 sequences, roughly 13% occurring once. Sequencing was carried out using blood. These receptor sequences come from a woman aged 40-49 years with Graves' hyperthyroidism.

This chain connects TRBV29-1 to TRBJ1-1; D uncertain. The length of the CDR3 is 10 residues. V was trimmed by 4 bases and J by 3 bases, leaving 3 bases between them. Germline CDR1 is SQVTM and CDR2 is ANQGSEA. The CDR3 spells CSVVDTEAFF. Here the CDR3 DNA reads TGCAGCGTTGTCGACACTGAAGCTTTCTTT. The full variable domain, with the rest looked up from reference TRBV29-1 and TRBJ1-1, is SAVISQKPSRDICQRGTSLTIQCQVDSQVTMMFWYRQQPGQSLTLIATANQGSEATYESGFVIDKFPISRPNLTFSTLTVSNMSPEDSSIYLCSVVDTEAFFGQGTRLTVV.

This clonotype occurred many times. The chain uses TRBV6-1 and TRBJ1-1; D perhaps matches TRBD1 (5 bases). Germline CDR1 and CDR2: MNHNS and SASEGT. V was shortened by 6 bases and J by 0 bases, with 8 bases between the two germline ends. The CDR3 loop spans 13 amino acids. The CDR3 DNA reads TGTGCCAGCAGGAGGGGATTGAACACTGAAGCTTTCTTT. Its protein is CASRRGLNTEAFF.

The sample holds many counts of this clonotype. J is TRBJ2-5 and V is TRBV10-3, with a tentative D call TRBD2 (6 bases). Trimming stripped 5 bases from V and 4 bases from J, with 17 bases between. The CDR3 sequence is 15 residues long. Germline V gene lookup returns CDR1 ENHRY and CDR2 SYGVKD. The CDR3: CAISPTLASGETQYF. The CDR3 DNA reads TGTGCCATCAGTCCGACCCTAGCGAGCGGAGAGACCCAGTACTTC.

This clonotype has more than one count but fewer than ten. V usage is TRBV5-1 and J usage is TRBJ2-7; D gene ambiguous. CDR1 is SGHRS, CDR2 YFSETQ, per germline. V gave up 7 bases and J gave up 5 bases, with 16 bases separating them. This CDR3 region has 13 residues. In DNA form, the CDR3 reads TGCGCCAGCGAAGACACCCAAGGCGACGAGCAGTACTTC. Translated: CASEDTQGDEQYF. Together with reference TRBV5-1 and TRBJ2-7, the CDR3 gives the full variable domain: KAGVTQTPRYLIKTRGQQVTLSCSPISGHRSVSWYQQTPGQGLQFLFEYFSETQRNKGNFPGRFSGRQFSNSRSEMNVSTLELGDSALYLCASEDTQGDEQYFGPGTRLTVT.

This clonotype appeared a few times. This chain joins TRBV29-1 and TRBJ2-1; 16 bases align to TRBD2. Germline trimming cut 3 bases from V and 3 bases from J; bases unmatched to any gene: 5. Germline CDR1 and CDR2: SQVTM and ANQGSEA. The CDR3 is 17 residues long. CDR3: CSVEGGTSGRDYNEQFF. The CDR3 coding sequence is TGCAGCGTTGAGGGAGGGACTAGCGGGAGGGACTACAATGAGCAGTTCTTC.

This clonotype was seen repeatedly, ten times or more. This rearrangement joins TRBV7-2 to TRBJ2-7, with a weak D call TRBD2 (6 bases). CDR3 length: 14 residues. Germline CDR1 SGHTA, CDR2 FQGNSA. V was cut by 4 bases and J by 2 bases, with 12 bases left in between. CDR3 in DNA: TGTGCCAGCAGCTCGCGGACTACAGCCTACGAGCAGTACTTC. This gives the protein CASSSRTTAYEQYF.

This clonotype was observed at least ten times. The CDR3 nucleotides read TGTGCCAGTAGTGCCGGGACAGGGGTTGTCTATGGCTACACCTTC. Its protein product is CASSAGTGVVYGYTF. The genes are TRBV19 and TRBJ1-2; TRBD1 matches 10 bases. Trimming took 5 bases from V and 4 from J; bases not matched to a gene: 7. Germline CDR1 and CDR2: LNHDA and SQIVND (reference sequence). This CDR3 spans 15 amino acids.

This clonotype was seen a handful of times. The CDR3 bases are TGCAGTGCTTTTCGGACAGGGCACCAAGAGACCCAGTACTTC. This encodes CSAFRTGHQETQYF. The V gene is TRBV20-1, the J gene TRBJ2-5, with 8 bases lining up with TRBD1. Germline values: CDR1 DFQATT, CDR2 SNEGSKA (reference sequence). V dropped 5 bases and J dropped 0; count of bases not matched to a gene: 5. This CDR3 comprises 14 residues.

V and J are TRBV27 and TRBJ1-6; D may be TRBD1 (6 bases). The CDR3 sequence is 14 residues long. The V gene lost 8 bases and the J gene lost 9 bases, with 17 bases spanning the gap. Germline values: CDR1 MNHEY, CDR2 SMNVEV (reference sequence). The CDR3 protein is CASSGLGGPSPLHF. DNA for the CDR3: TGTGCCAGCTCTGGGCTCGGGGGCCCTTCACCCCTCCACTTT.

This clonotype was counted ten times or more. The chain has TRBV29-1 and TRBJ2-2, with a tentative D call TRBD1 (6 bases). Germline-derived CDR1 and CDR2 are SQVTM and ANQGSEA. V gave up 6 bases and J gave up 3 bases, with 17 bases separating them. The CDR3 length is 15 residues. The CDR3 loop reads CSVPGTPSDTGELFF. In DNA form, the CDR3 reads TGCAGCGTACCCGGGACACCTAGTGACACCGGGGAGCTGTTTTTT.

This clonotype was counted at least ten times. The gene calls are TRBV6-1 and TRBJ1-5, with D possibly TRBD1 on 6 matching bases. Per the germline V gene, CDR1 is MNHNS and CDR2 is SASEGT. The CDR3 consists of 15 residues. The ends were cut back, 5 bases at V and 3 bases at J, with 14 bases in the middle. CDR3: CASSTLGGNNQPQHF. The DNA of the CDR3 is TGTGCCAGCAGTACCCTAGGGGGGAACAATCAGCCCCAGCATTTT.

The DNA of the CDR3 is TGTGCCAGTAGTACCTCTTCCGGGTCTCATGGCTACACCTTC. It specifies CASSTSSGSHGYTF. The chain joins TRBV19 to TRBJ1-2; D gene uncertain. Germline V CDR1 and CDR2: LNHDA, SQIVND (reference sequence). The CDR3 sequence is 14 residues long. V shed 4 bases and J shed 6 bases, with 15 bases lying between them. Variable domain in full (rest from reference TRBV19 and TRBJ1-2): DGGITQSPKYLFRKEGQNVTLSCEQNLNHDAMYWYRQDPGQGLRLIYYSQIVNDFQKGDIAEGYSVSREKKESFPLTVTSAQKNPTAFYLCASSTSSGSHGYTFGSGTRLTVV.

The chain joins TRBV18 to TRBJ2-6; no clear D. With 0 bases removed from V and 0 bases from J, the gap between germline ends came to 9 bases. The CDR3 is 17 amino acids. Germline V CDR1 and CDR2: KGHSH, LQKENI. The CDR3 protein is CASSPPGQTSGANVLTF. As DNA, the CDR3 is TGTGCCAGCTCACCACCGGGCCAGACCTCTGGGGCCAACGTCCTGACTTTC.

The genes are TRBV6-5 and TRBJ1-6; D may be TRBD1 (6 bases). Germline-derived CDR1 and CDR2 are MNHEY and SVGAGI. V was trimmed by 4 bases and J by 7 bases, leaving 17 bases between them. The CDR3 is 16 residues long. The CDR3 region has the DNA TGTGCCAGCAGTTCCGACAGGAACCGAGTGAATTCACCCCTCCACTTT. This gives the protein CASSSDRNRVNSPLHF.

This clonotype was detected ten times or more. The chain couples TRBV12-3 or TRBV12-4 to TRBJ2-7, with D possibly being TRBD1 (6 bases). The V gene lost 4 bases and the J gene lost 4 bases, with 14 bases spanning the gap. The CDR3 consists of 14 residues. The CDR3, as DNA: TGTGCCAGCAGTTCAGGGGTGGGCCCTTACGAGCAGTACTTC. Encoded protein: CASSSGVGPYEQYF.

This clonotype was recorded many times. The chain couples TRBV4-1 to TRBJ2-5; no clear D gene. V lost 0 bases, J lost 3 bases, and 8 bases lay in between. The CDR3 is made up of 14 amino acids. Germline V CDR1 and CDR2: MGHRA, YSYEKL. The CDR3 nucleotides read TGCGCCAGCAGCCAAGATCGTCCCGAAGAGACCCAGTACTTC. It yields the protein CASSQDRPEETQYF.

Points on this clonotype: A read error is possible here, since a much larger clone lies one base away. The rearrangement uses TRBV3-1 and TRBJ2-3; 7 bases are a match to TRBD2. The CDR3 has 16 amino acids. Trimming at V came to 0 bases and at J to 4 bases, leaving 7 bases not matched to a gene. CDR1 and CDR2 (germline): LGHDT, YNNKEL (reference sequence). The CDR3 DNA is TGTGCCAGCAGCCAAGAACGGGAGCGGGGCGCAGATACGCAGTATTTT. As protein: CASSQERERGADTQYF.

This clonotype has ten or more counts. The J gene is TRBJ1-2, the V gene TRBV18; TRBD1 might be the D (6 bases). Trimming removed 3 bases at V and 6 bases at J, with 14 bases between. CDR1 is KGHSH and CDR2 is LQKENI in the germline V gene. The CDR3 is 14 residues long. CDR3: CASSPRDTHDGYTF. The CDR3 DNA sequence: TGTGCCAGCTCACCCCGGGACACACACGATGGCTACACCTTC.

V usage is TRBV29-1 and J usage is TRBJ2-2, with unresolved D. The V and J ends lost 4 bases and 1 base respectively, with 16 bases between them. CDR1 and CDR2 (germline): SQVTM, ANQGSEA. The length of the CDR3 is 16 residues. For the CDR3, the DNA is TGCAGCGTTGTGGATACGGGCGGAGAGAACACCGGGGAGCTGTTTTTT. This gives the protein CSVVDTGGENTGELFF.

This clonotype came up a few times. The genes are TRBV5-5 and TRBJ2-1; D perhaps matches TRBD1 (6 bases). This CDR3 region has 13 residues. V was clipped by 4 bases and J by 6 bases, with 11 bases between them. Looked up from germline, CDR1 is SGHKS and CDR2 is YYEKEE (reference sequence). The DNA for the CDR3 is TGTGCCAGCAGCCGCATGACAGGCAATGAGCAGTTCTTC. Translation gives CASSRMTGNEQFF.